This T cell receptor beta chain was identified in a study of human T cells and chemical hapten exposure. Overall study findings and caveats: The donors suffered from alopecia, so their immune response may not match that of healthy people.

With respect to this clonotype: What it recognizes is unknown.

TCRdb independently ran MiXCR on the RACE reads; one entry per CDR3 protein. The sample holds under 150,000 distinct CDR3 sequences, around an eighth seen once. V gave up 4 bases and J gave up 0 bases, with 9 bases separating them. CDR3 length: 14 amino acids. In germline, CDR1 is SNHLY, CDR2 FYNNEI. Time point defined: patch test 1, 2 weeks after DPC sensitization. Treatment: therapeutic diphenylcyclopropenone sensitization with weekly scalp DPC. This TCR came from a woman aged 45-65 years with alopecia areata. Some clones in this sample may be carry-over from other donors' samples. The V call is TRBV2, the J call TRBJ1-1; D ambiguous. The specimen was whole blood, collected in connection with sensitization to the hapten diphenylcyclopropenone (DPC). The CDR3 coding sequence is TGTGCCAGCAGTGTGCAGACAATGAACACTGAAGCTTTCTTT. It encodes CASSVQTMNTEAFF.